These 16 T cell receptor beta chains were sequenced from one sample in a study of cytomegalovirus exposure and HLA in healthy donors (TCRdb year 2017). Receptors were amplified or captured by the immunoSEQ multiplex PCR assay. For the multiplex PCR, a mixture combining 60 forward primers for TCR Vbeta segments and 13 reverse primers for TCR Jbeta segments was used. In its TCRdb copy, this immuneACCESS table keeps in-frame sequences only and misses some clones. Where compared with another copy, unresolved V genes explain less than half of these, and the others have no known cause. In all, the sample holds approximately 170,000 clones, and about 65% of those were seen once. More than 1.3% of the sample belongs to the ten largest clones. Sequencing input: PBMCs. These receptors all stem from a girl aged 5 to 17 in good health and CMV-seronegative.

This chain uses TRBV6-1 with TRBJ2-5; tentative D call: TRBD2 (6 bases). Germline CDR1 reads MNHNS; CDR2 reads SASEGT. V gave up 6 bases and J gave up 5 bases, with 13 bases separating them. The CDR3 has 13 amino acids. The CDR3 loop is CASRDPGVETQYF. The CDR3 region has the DNA TGTGCCAGCAGGGACCCGGGGGTTGAGACCCAGTACTTC.

This chain joins TRBV19 and TRBJ1-1; 8 bases agree with TRBD1. V shed 7 bases, J shed 0 bases, and the junction held 10 bases outside the gene matches. Germline assignment: CDR1 LNHDA and CDR2 SQIVND (reference sequence). The CDR3 is 16 amino acids. The CDR3 sequence: CASTPPRGLMNTEAFF. The CDR3 bases are TGTGCCAGTACCCCCCCCAGGGGGCTCATGAACACTGAAGCTTTCTTT.

CDR3 loop: CASSFGRRSEAFF. CDR3 DNA: TGTGCCAGCAGTTTTGGAAGGCGGAGTGAAGCTTTCTTT. The chain combines TRBV27 with TRBJ1-1, with D uncertain. V lost 3 bases and J lost 7, with 12 bases in between. CDR1 is MNHEY and CDR2 is SMNVEV in the germline V gene (reference sequence). The CDR3 is 13 residues long.

This clone has more than one count but fewer than ten. At one of its ends the junction is not consistent with the germline gene, which may arise from a read error. The chain combines TRBV30 with TRBJ1-5, with D perhaps TRBD1 (6 bases). Germline lookup yields CDR1 GTSNPN and CDR2 SVGIG (reference sequence). The CDR3 is 9 residues long. CDR3 DNA sequence: TGTGCCTGGAGCGAGGGGGACAATTTT. Protein sequence: CAWSEGDNF.

The chain joins TRBV5-1 to TRBJ2-5; D is possibly TRBD1 (5 bases). This CDR3 region has 14 residues. Germline V gene data show CDR1 as SGHRS and CDR2 as YFSETQ. V lost 0 bases and J 5 bases, leaving 11 bases between the germline ends. The CDR3 DNA sequence: TGCGCCAGCAGCTTGGTGTCAGGGTGGGAGACCCAGTACTTC. Translated, it gives CASSLVSGWETQYF.

V gene TRBV4-2 combines with J gene TRBJ1-4; TRBD1 aligns across 8 bases. The J segment lost 2 bases and the V segment lost 0 bases, leaving 8 bases of the junction unmatched. Germline V gene sequence: CDR1 LGHNA, CDR2 YNFKEQ. This CDR3 is built from 18 residues. CDR3 sequence (DNA): TGTGCCAGCAGCCAAGAATTCCAGGGGGCGGCGACTAATGAAAAACTGTTTTTT. Translation: CASSQEFQGAATNEKLFF.

V gene TRBV5-1 combines with J gene TRBJ2-2; 7 bases match TRBD2. Germline assignment: CDR1 SGHRS and CDR2 YFSETQ. The CDR3 sequence is 18 residues long. Trimming at V came to 4 bases and at J to 1 base, leaving 13 bases not matched to a gene. The CDR3, as DNA: TGCGCCAGCAGCCCTGTATTATTCGGGGGGAAGAACACCGGGGAGCTGTTTTTT. This translates into CASSPVLFGGKNTGELFF.

This clone was seen more than once but under ten times. The chain recombines TRBV2 with TRBJ2-5; D remains ambiguous. V was trimmed by 7 bases and J by 5 bases, leaving 14 bases between them. This CDR3 contains 13 residues. Germline V gene sequence: CDR1 SNHLY, CDR2 FYNNEI. CDR3 sequence (DNA): TGTGCCAGCACCCCCGCGGTGGCGGAGACCCAGTACTTC. Its protein is CASTPAVAETQYF.

The table lists this clone with a few counts. This chain uses TRBV25-1 with TRBJ1-2, with a possible D match to TRBD1 (6 bases). CDR1 and CDR2 from the germline V gene are MGHDK and SYGVNS. The V end was cut by 3 bases, the J end by 8 bases, with 19 bases between. The CDR3 extends over 15 amino acids. The CDR3 loop reads CASSESGRGAQGYTF. In nucleotides, the CDR3 is TGTGCCAGCAGTGAGTCCGGGAGGGGGGCGCAAGGCTACACCTTC.

The rearrangement links TRBV30 to TRBJ1-5; TRBD1 is a possible D gene (5 bases). Germline loops: CDR1 GTSNPN, CDR2 SVGIG (reference sequence). The ends were cut back, 2 bases at V and 3 bases at J, with 11 bases in the middle. The CDR3 runs 14 residues. CDR3 bases: TGTGCCTGGAGTACAGACAGTGACAATCAGCCCCAGCATTTT. Translated: CAWSTDSDNQPQHF. Drawing the rest from reference TRBV30 and TRBJ1-5, the complete variable domain is SQTIHQWPATLVQPVGSPLSLECTVEGTSNPNLYWYRQAAGRGLQLLFYSVGIGQISSEVPQNLSASRPQDRQFILSSKKLLLSDSGFYLCAWSTDSDNQPQHFGDGTRLSIL.

This clone showed up just once. The chain joins TRBV2 to TRBJ2-1; no clear D. Trimming left V 0 bases short and J 6 bases short, with 9 bases between. The CDR3 sequence is 14 residues long. Germline V CDR1 and CDR2: SNHLY, FYNNEI. CDR3 bases: TGTGCCAGCAGTGAAGCGGTAGCAAGCAATGAGCAGTTCTTC. It specifies CASSEAVASNEQFF.

This chain connects TRBV5-4 to TRBJ1-1; 8 nucleotides line up with TRBD1. CDR3 length equals 14 residues. CDR1 SGHNT and CDR2 YYREEE come from the germline V gene (reference sequence). Trimming at V came to 5 bases and at J to 2 bases, leaving 5 bases not matched to a gene. The CDR3 DNA sequence: TGTGCCAGCAGTAAGGACAGGGTTAACACTGAAGCTTTCTTT. It yields the protein CASSKDRVNTEAFF.

The rearrangement links TRBV7-8 to TRBJ1-5; 7 nucleotides line up with TRBD1. Germline-derived CDR1 and CDR2 are SGHVS and FQNEAQ. V lost 0 bases, J lost 4 bases, and 6 bases stayed unmatched. This CDR3 contains 16 residues. Written as DNA, the CDR3 is TGTGCCAGCAGCTTAGCGACAGGGATGGGGAATCAGCCCCAGCATTTT. Protein product: CASSLATGMGNQPQHF.

The chain uses TRBV18 and TRBJ1-2, with a weak D call TRBD1 (6 bases). Deletions cut 2 bases from V and 7 bases from J, with 14 bases between. The CDR3 contains 14 residues. Germline V lookup: CDR1 KGHSH, CDR2 LQKENI. The CDR3 DNA reads as TGTGCCAGCTCACCAAACAGGGAAGGTACTGGCTACACCTTC. This codes for CASSPNREGTGYTF.

The chain uses TRBV19 and TRBJ2-7, with D perhaps matching TRBD1 (5 bases). V was clipped by 3 bases and J by 2 bases, with 8 bases between them. This CDR3 comprises 13 residues. CDR1 is LNHDA and CDR2 is SQIVND in the germline V gene (reference sequence). The CDR3 DNA sequence: TGTGCCAGTAGTATGGGCAGGGCCTACGAGCAGTACTTC. As protein: CASSMGRAYEQYF.

The chain uses TRBV4-2 and TRBJ2-3; a possible D gene is TRBD2 (6 bases). The CDR3 runs 17 residues. In germline, CDR1 is LGHNA, CDR2 YNFKEQ. With 2 bases removed from V and 3 bases from J, the gap between germline ends came to 18 bases. CDR3 nucleotide sequence: TGTGCCAGCAGCCAAAGAACCGGGGGAGGTGGGACAGATACGCAGTATTTT. Its translation is CASSQRTGGGGTDTQYF.